The 9 T cell receptor beta chains in this list originate from one sample, sequenced in a study of control samples from healthy donors and cancer patients. Assay used: immunoSEQ multiplex PCR; TCRdb lists only in-frame clones, some missing. The sample yields 95,000 to 110,000 clones, roughly 90% seen once. The sample consisted of PBMCs. The receptors shown here come from a man aged 55 to 70 with lung cancer.

About this clone: Other nucleotide sequences from this sample produce the same CDR3. V gene TRBV5-1 combines with J gene TRBJ1-2; D is possibly TRBD1 (6 bases). The V end was cut by 3 bases, the J end by 0 bases, with 18 bases between. Germline-derived CDR1 and CDR2 are SGHRS and YFSETQ. The CDR3 runs to 17 residues. CDR3 amino acids: CASSSGGFGGSNYGYTF. CDR3 DNA sequence: TGCGCCAGCAGCTCGGGGGGCTTTGGGGGGTCTAACTATGGCTACACCTTC.

This clone was seen once. CDR3 nucleotide sequence: TGTGCCAGCAGCCTGGAACTGATCATGAACACCGGGGAGCTGTTTTTT. Translated, it gives CASSLELIMNTGELFF. The J gene is TRBJ2-2, the V gene TRBV4-2, with D unclear. Between the trimmed V and J ends, which lost 4 bases and 1 base, there was a span of 13 bases. CDR3 size: 16 residues. Germline CDR1 is LGHNA and CDR2 is YNFKEQ.

The gene calls are TRBV4-1 and TRBJ2-5, with D possibly TRBD1 on 8 matching bases. Trimming pared 3 bases from V and 2 bases from J, leaving 13 bases between. Germline V gene sequence: CDR1 MGHRA, CDR2 YSYEKL. The CDR3 covers 15 residues. The CDR3 here is CASSHGQGGQETQYF. Written as DNA, the CDR3 is TGCGCCAGCAGCCATGGACAGGGAGGGCAAGAGACCCAGTACTTC.

The genes are TRBV9 and TRBJ1-2, with D perhaps TRBD1 (6 bases). Germline loops: CDR1 SGDLS, CDR2 YYNGEE. The CDR3 runs to 16 residues. Trimming shortened V by 3 bases and J by 7 bases, and 22 bases separated the two germline ends. The DNA for the CDR3 is TGTGCCAGCAGCGACAACTACGGGACCCTCAGGGGTGGCTACACCTTC. It translates to CASSDNYGTLRGGYTF.

The CDR3 DNA reads as TGCGCCAGCAGCTCGGGGACAGGCCGTGATAATTCACCCCTCCACTTT. It encodes CASSSGTGRDNSPLHF. This chain uses TRBV5-1 with TRBJ1-6, with 8 bases lining up with TRBD1. V lost 3 bases, J lost 5 bases, and 7 bases stayed unmatched. This CDR3 has 16 amino acids. Germline assignment: CDR1 SGHRS and CDR2 YFSETQ. The variable domain in full, with the rest retrieved from reference TRBV5-1 and TRBJ1-6, is KAGVTQTPRYLIKTRGQQVTLSCSPISGHRSVSWYQQTPGQGLQFLFEYFSETQRNKGNFPGRFSGRQFSNSRSEMNVSTLELGDSALYLCASSSGTGRDNSPLHFGNGTRLTVT.

The count of this clone is one. The chain employs TRBV7-9 and TRBJ2-5, with D maybe TRBD2 (6 bases). V lost 5 bases and J lost 2, with 12 bases in between. The CDR3 is 14 amino acids. The germline V gene encodes CDR1 SEHNR and CDR2 FQNEAQ (reference sequence). As DNA, the CDR3 is TGTGCCAGCAGCCCGCCGGGAGTACAAGAGACCCAGTACTTC. Translation gives CASSPPGVQETQYF.

The V call is TRBV7-3, the J call TRBJ2-5; D ambiguous. V was trimmed by 0 bases and J by 2 bases, leaving 10 bases between them. CDR1 and CDR2 (germline): SGHTA, FQGTGA. The CDR3 consists of 15 residues. CDR3 region: CASSLTFGLQETQYF. CDR3 DNA: TGTGCCAGCAGCTTAACCTTCGGCCTACAAGAGACCCAGTACTTC. Supplemented by reference TRBV7-3 and TRBJ2-5, the full variable domain reads GAGVSQTPSNKVTEKGKYVELRCDPISGHTALYWYRQSLGQGPEFLIYFQGTGAADDSGLPNDRFFAVRPEGSVSTLKIQRTERGDSAVYLCASSLTFGLQETQYFGPGTRLLVL.

This chain uses TRBV24-1 with TRBJ2-1; 7 nucleotides line up with TRBD1. There are 14 residues in the CDR3. The J segment lost 7 bases and the V segment lost 3 bases, leaving 5 bases of the junction unmatched. Germline assignment: CDR1 KGHDR and CDR2 SFDVKD. The CDR3 DNA reads as TGTGCCACCAGTGATAGACAGGGTGTTAATGAGCAGTTCTTC. Its translation: CATSDRQGVNEQFF.

The DNA of the CDR3 is TGCGCCAGCAGCCAAGAAATCAGGGGTTTATACGAGCAGTACTTC. Its protein product is CASSQEIRGLYEQYF. The rearrangement links TRBV4-1 to TRBJ2-7, with a weak D call TRBD1 (6 bases). V was trimmed by 0 bases and J by 4 bases, leaving 13 bases between them. The CDR3 is made up of 15 amino acids. Germline-derived CDR1 and CDR2 are MGHRA and YSYEKL.